One and the same sample provided the 27 T cell receptor beta chains below, sequenced in a study of T cells in Graves' hyperthyroidism and ophthalmopathy. TCR beta CDR3 region amplification was performed from RNA transcripts. The study used the HTBI primer set for a first-round RT-PCR of the TCR CDR3. TCRdb called the multiplex PCR reads again in MiXCR, with one record for every CDR3 protein. The table has approximately 400,000 distinct CDR3 sequences, roughly 12% seen once; the top ten hold less than 25%. The sample consisted of blood. Receptor source: a man younger than 40 with Graves' hyperthyroidism that later progressed to Graves' ophthalmopathy.

This clonotype was observed at least ten times. This rearrangement joins TRBV6-2 or TRBV6-3 to TRBJ1-1; tentative D call: TRBD1 (5 bases). Germline V gene lookup returns CDR1 MNHEY and CDR2 SVGEGT. The CDR3 is 14 residues long. V was shortened by 4 bases and J by 10 bases, with 19 bases between the two germline ends. The CDR3 sequence: CASSSTDSLGRAFF. CDR3 DNA: TGTGCCAGCAGTTCCACAGACAGTCTCGGACGAGCTTTCTTT.

This clonotype was found many times. The chain combines TRBV11-2 with TRBJ1-1, with D possibly TRBD1 on 5 matching bases. The germline V gene encodes CDR1 SGHAT and CDR2 FQNNGV. This CDR3 contains 13 residues. V was cut by 5 bases and J by 1 base, with 8 bases left in between. The CDR3 bases are TGTGCCAGCAGCGGTGACAGGAACACTGAAGCTTTCTTT. Residues: CASSGDRNTEAFF.

This clonotype was picked up many times. This chain joins TRBV5-5 and TRBJ2-7; TRBD2 aligns across 12 bases. The CDR3 is made up of 15 amino acids. The V segment lost 2 bases and the J segment 2 bases; nucleotides outside the gene matches: 2. Germline loops: CDR1 SGHKS, CDR2 YYEKEE (reference sequence). CDR3 nucleotide sequence: TGTGCCAGCAGCTTTACTAGCGGGGGGCCCTACGAGCAGTACTTC. Protein: CASSFTSGGPYEQYF. Together with reference TRBV5-5 and TRBJ2-7, the CDR3 gives the full variable domain: DAGVTQSPTHLIKTRGQQVTLRCSPISGHKSVSWYQQVLGQGPQFIFQYYEKEERGRGNFPDRFSARQFPNYSSELNVNALLLGDSALYLCASSFTSGGPYEQYFGPGTRLTVT.

This clonotype showed up many times. This rearrangement joins TRBV2 to TRBJ2-7, with D maybe TRBD2 (6 bases). Trimming pared 7 bases from V and 2 bases from J, leaving 18 bases between. There are 15 residues in the CDR3. Per germline, CDR1 SNHLY and CDR2 FYNNEI. The CDR3 loop reads CASNQASSGTYEQYF. In DNA, the CDR3 is TGTGCCAGCAACCAGGCGAGTAGCGGTACCTACGAGCAGTACTTC.

This clonotype was observed at least ten times. This sequence joins TRBV10-3 and TRBJ1-5, with D hard to call. This CDR3 contains 13 residues. Germline CDR1 ENHRY, CDR2 SYGVKD. V was shortened by 4 bases and J by 0 bases, with 4 bases between the two germline ends. This CDR3 is CAISGYSNQPQHF. In DNA, the CDR3 is TGTGCCATCAGTGGGTATAGCAATCAGCCCCAGCATTTT.

This clonotype was seen many times. DNA of the CDR3: TGTGCCAGCAGTTCAGCACAGGGTTCCTCTGGCTACACCTTC. This translates into CASSSAQGSSGYTF. This chain links TRBV28 with TRBJ1-2; D is possibly TRBD1 (6 bases). The CDR3 covers 14 residues. V lost 4 bases and J 7 bases, leaving 16 bases between the germline ends. Germline CDR1 MDHEN, CDR2 SYDVKM.

The CDR3 DNA follows: TGTGCCAGCAGCTCGACTAGCGGGGGCCGCTGGGAGCAGTACTTC. This translates into CASSSTSGGRWEQYF. The J gene is TRBJ2-7, the V gene TRBV5-6, with 12 positions matching TRBD2. CDR1 and CDR2 from the germline V gene are SGHDT and YYEEEE. The junction had 8 bases not matched to a gene; V was cut back by 3 bases and J by 7 bases. The CDR3 runs 15 residues.

The V call is TRBV29-1, the J call TRBJ1-2, with D hard to call. V shed 0 bases and J shed 7 bases, with 12 bases lying between them. In germline, CDR1 is SQVTM, CDR2 ANQGSEA. The length of the CDR3 is 13 residues. The CDR3 nucleotides read TGCAGCGTTGAAGATTGGGAGACGGGTGGCTACACCTTC. Translated, it gives CSVEDWETGGYTF.

This clonotype was detected only a few times. V gene TRBV5-1 combines with J gene TRBJ2-7; D possibly uses TRBD1 or TRBD2 (6 bases each). Germline loops: CDR1 SGHRS, CDR2 YFSETQ. The CDR3 is 12 amino acids. Trimming removed 4 bases at V and 4 bases at J, with 9 bases between. The CDR3 sequence: CASSGGHYEQYF. The CDR3 nucleotides read TGCGCCAGCAGCGGGGGGCATTACGAGCAGTACTTC.

The V gene is TRBV20-1, the J gene TRBJ2-3; 11 positions match TRBD2. Germline V gives CDR1 DFQATT, CDR2 SNEGSKA (reference sequence). The CDR3 spans 16 residues. Losses at the gene ends were 6 bases for V and 1 base for J; bases not matched to a gene: 9. The CDR3 loop is CSASSKTSGGTDTQYF. CDR3 DNA sequence: TGCAGTGCGAGTAGTAAGACTAGCGGGGGCACAGATACGCAGTATTTT.

This clonotype was observed at least ten times. The chain employs TRBV7-9 and TRBJ2-1; D is possibly TRBD1 (5 bases). Germline CDR1 SEHNR, CDR2 FQNEAQ (reference sequence). Trimming pared 1 base from V and 6 bases from J, leaving 13 bases between. The CDR3 is 15 residues long. For the CDR3, the DNA is TGTGCCAGCAGCTTAGAGGGGATTTCTGTCAATGAGCAGTTCTTC. Its protein product is CASSLEGISVNEQFF.

This clonotype came up many times. The chain joins TRBV28 to TRBJ1-5, with TRBD1 identical over 9 bases. CDR3 size: 12 residues. In germline, CDR1 is MDHEN, CDR2 SYDVKM. The trim removed 7 bases at V and 9 bases at J, leaving 4 bases unmatched. Written as DNA, the CDR3 is TGTGCCAGCAAGACAGGGGGTCGGCCCCAGCATTTT. This translates into CASKTGGRPQHF.

This clonotype occurred many times. V usage is TRBV20-1 and J usage is TRBJ1-2, with D possibly being TRBD1 (5 bases). V lost 3 bases and J lost 3, with 11 bases in between. Germline V lookup: CDR1 DFQATT, CDR2 SNEGSKA (reference sequence). This CDR3 has 13 amino acids. The CDR3 region is CSASPRAYYGYTF. Here the CDR3 DNA reads TGCAGTGCTAGCCCCAGGGCCTACTATGGCTACACCTTC.

Ten or more counts support this clonotype. This CDR3 reads CASSLGTKNTEAFF. The CDR3 DNA follows: TGTGCCAGCAGCTTAGGGACAAAGAACACTGAAGCTTTCTTT. The V and J genes are TRBV7-6 and TRBJ1-1, with D possibly being TRBD1 (5 bases). Trimming cost V 1 base and J 1 base, with 7 bases left between them. Germline assignment: CDR1 SGHVS and CDR2 FNYEAQ. This CDR3 has 14 amino acids.

This clonotype was detected a few times. V and J are TRBV20-1 and TRBJ2-7; 7 bases map to TRBD1. The CDR3 contains 13 residues. Germline V lookup: CDR1 DFQATT, CDR2 SNEGSKA (reference sequence). Trimming cost V 6 bases and J 3 bases; bases outside gene matches: 8. The DNA of the CDR3 is TGCAGTGCCACGGGACAGACCTACTACGAGCAGTACTTC. Amino acid sequence: CSATGQTYYEQYF.

This clonotype was picked up many times. The rearrangement links TRBV28 to TRBJ1-6; D is undetermined. Per germline, CDR1 MDHEN and CDR2 SYDVKM. This CDR3 has 13 amino acids. V lost 5 bases to trimming and J lost 6 bases, with 8 bases between them. CDR3 sequence: CASSITGNSPLHF. CDR3 DNA: TGTGCCAGCAGTATTACGGGTAATTCACCCCTCCACTTT. Complete variable domain (other parts from reference TRBV28 and TRBJ1-6): DVKVTQSSRYLVKRTGEKVFLECVQDMDHENMFWYRQDPGLGLRLIYFSYDVKMKEKGDIPEGYSVSREKKERFSLILESASTNQTSMYLCASSITGNSPLHFGNGTRLTVT.

There are many counts of this clonotype. The chain joins TRBV2 to TRBJ2-3; no clear D. The CDR3 is 12 residues long. V dropped 7 bases and J dropped 4 bases, with 9 bases sitting between them. The germline gives CDR1 SNHLY, CDR2 FYNNEI. The CDR3 DNA follows: TGTGCCAGCAATCAGGCAGCAGATACGCAGTATTTT. This sequence encodes CASNQAADTQYF.

This clonotype was counted at least ten times. This chain connects TRBV10-2 to TRBJ1-2; TRBD1 is a possible D gene (6 bases). The V gene lost 1 base and the J gene lost 4 bases, with 13 bases spanning the gap. CDR1 and CDR2 (germline): WSHSY, SAAADI. The CDR3 totals 15 residues. In DNA form, the CDR3 reads TGCGCCAGCAGTGAGTTTGGGACAACGCCCTATGGCTACACCTTC. It is translated as CASSEFGTTPYGYTF.

This rearrangement joins TRBV24-1 to TRBJ2-3; no reliable D call. CDR1 is KGHDR, CDR2 SFDVKD, per germline. The CDR3 length is 15 residues. The ends were cut back, 4 bases at V and 5 bases at J, with 15 bases in the middle. The CDR3 loop reads CATSDPTAGGDTQYF. The DNA of the CDR3 is TGTGCCACCAGTGACCCGACGGCTGGTGGAGATACGCAGTATTTT.

The V call is TRBV28, the J call TRBJ2-2; TRBD1 matches at 7 bases. Per the germline V gene, CDR1 is MDHEN and CDR2 is SYDVKM. With 5 bases clipped from V and 7 bases from J, the junction kept 10 bases outside the gene matches. This CDR3 has 15 amino acids. The CDR3 region is CASSPPGQPGGELFF. The CDR3 region has the DNA TGTGCCAGCAGTCCCCCGGGACAGCCTGGCGGGGAGCTGTTTTTT. Combining the CDR3 with reference TRBV28 and TRBJ2-2 gives the whole variable domain DVKVTQSSRYLVKRTGEKVFLECVQDMDHENMFWYRQDPGLGLRLIYFSYDVKMKEKGDIPEGYSVSREKKERFSLILESASTNQTSMYLCASSPPGQPGGELFFGEGSRLTVL.

There are a few counts of this clonotype. The chain's CDR3 is CASSGVGRGDTQYF. The CDR3 DNA is TGTGCCAGCAGTGGGGTGGGGCGGGGAGATACGCAGTATTTT. This rearrangement joins TRBV12-3 or TRBV12-4 to TRBJ2-3; a weak D match, TRBD2 (6 bases). The CDR3 runs to 14 residues. Trimming left V 5 bases short and J 5 bases short, with 14 bases between.

This clonotype was counted many times. This sequence joins TRBV15 and TRBJ1-2; TRBD1 matches at 7 bases. Germline loops: CDR1 LNHNV, CDR2 YYDKDF (reference sequence). The V segment lost 0 bases and the J segment 7 bases; nucleotides outside the gene matches: 14. This CDR3 has 17 residues. The CDR3 nucleotides read TGTGCCACCAGCAGAGATAAATTGGCAGGGGGACTGGGTGGCTACACCTTC. It is translated as CATSRDKLAGGLGGYTF.

This clonotype came up many times. The rearrangement joins TRBV11-2 to TRBJ2-1; D perhaps matches TRBD2 (5 bases). V was pared by 2 bases and J by 8 bases, with 19 bases between. This CDR3 is built from 16 residues. Germline CDR1 SGHAT, CDR2 FQNNGV. CDR3 residues: CASSLTRAIGGYEQFF. Written as DNA, the CDR3 is TGTGCCAGCAGCTTAACGAGGGCTATCGGAGGTTATGAGCAGTTCTTC.

As concerns this clonotype: A read error may be the cause here, since a much bigger clone is one base away. The rearrangement joins TRBV11-3 to TRBJ2-7, with no clear D. The CDR3 is made up of 15 amino acids. The V and J ends lost 0 bases and 6 bases respectively, with 15 bases between them. The germline V gene has CDR1 SGHNT and CDR2 YENEEA. The CDR3 reads CASSLDHSFEIEQYF. The CDR3 DNA follows: TGTGCCAGCAGCTTAGATCATAGTTTTGAGATCGAGCAGTACTTC.

This clonotype occurred many times. The chain uses TRBV24-1 and TRBJ2-5, with 8 bases matching TRBD1. The CDR3 has 15 residues. V was pared by 2 bases and J by 5 bases, with 6 bases of the junction left unmatched. The germline gives CDR1 KGHDR, CDR2 SFDVKD. CDR3 region: CATSDSTGGGETQYF. For the CDR3, the DNA is TGTGCCACCAGTGATTCAACAGGGGGTGGTGAGACCCAGTACTTC.

This clonotype was detected many times. The chain links TRBV28 to TRBJ1-6; D gene ambiguous. CDR1 and CDR2 from the germline V gene are MDHEN and SYDVKM. With 6 bases removed from V and 7 bases from J, the gap between germline ends came to 16 bases. The CDR3 loop spans 15 amino acids. Written as DNA, the CDR3 is TGTGCCAGCAGGCCCTCCGGAATTCGGAATTCACCCCTCCACTTT. Its translation is CASRPSGIRNSPLHF. Variable domain in full (rest from reference TRBV28 and TRBJ1-6): DVKVTQSSRYLVKRTGEKVFLECVQDMDHENMFWYRQDPGLGLRLIYFSYDVKMKEKGDIPEGYSVSREKKERFSLILESASTNQTSMYLCASRPSGIRNSPLHFGNGTRLTVT.

This clonotype has only a few counts. The rearrangement joins TRBV18 to TRBJ1-5; 7 bases map to TRBD1. Trimming cost V 3 bases and J 3 bases; bases outside gene matches: 2. Germline V gives CDR1 KGHSH, CDR2 LQKENI. CDR3 length: 14 residues. CDR3 nucleotides: TGTGCCAGCTCACCGGGACAGAACAATCAGCCCCAGCATTTT. This gives the protein CASSPGQNNQPQHF.